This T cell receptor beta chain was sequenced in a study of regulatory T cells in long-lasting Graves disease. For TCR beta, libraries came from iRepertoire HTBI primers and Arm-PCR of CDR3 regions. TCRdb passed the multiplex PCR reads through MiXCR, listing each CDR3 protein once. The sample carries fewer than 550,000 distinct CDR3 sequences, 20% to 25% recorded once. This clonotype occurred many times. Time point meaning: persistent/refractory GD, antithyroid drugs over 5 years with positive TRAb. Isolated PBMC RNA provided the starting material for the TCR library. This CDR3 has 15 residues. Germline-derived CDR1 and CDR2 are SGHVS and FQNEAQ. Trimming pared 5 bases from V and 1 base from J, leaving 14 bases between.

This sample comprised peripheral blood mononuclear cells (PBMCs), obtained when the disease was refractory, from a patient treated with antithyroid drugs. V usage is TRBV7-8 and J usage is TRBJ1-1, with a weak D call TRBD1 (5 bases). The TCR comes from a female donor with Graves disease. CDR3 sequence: CASSPPGRKNTEAFF. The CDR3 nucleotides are TGTGCCAGCAGCCCACCGGGACGTAAGAACACTGAAGCTTTCTTT.